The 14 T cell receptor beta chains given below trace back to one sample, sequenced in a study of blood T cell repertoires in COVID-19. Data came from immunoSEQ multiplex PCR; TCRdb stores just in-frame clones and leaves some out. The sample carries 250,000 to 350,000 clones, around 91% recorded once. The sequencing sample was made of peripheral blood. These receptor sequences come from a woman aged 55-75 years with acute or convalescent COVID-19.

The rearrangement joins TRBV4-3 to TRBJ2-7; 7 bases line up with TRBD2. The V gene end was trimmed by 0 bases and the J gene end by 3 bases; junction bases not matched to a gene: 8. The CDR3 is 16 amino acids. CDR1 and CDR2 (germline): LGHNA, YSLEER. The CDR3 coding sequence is TGCGCCAGCAGCCAAGACTTGATGGTAGCGGGCTACGAGCAGTACTTC. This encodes CASSQDLMVAGYEQYF.

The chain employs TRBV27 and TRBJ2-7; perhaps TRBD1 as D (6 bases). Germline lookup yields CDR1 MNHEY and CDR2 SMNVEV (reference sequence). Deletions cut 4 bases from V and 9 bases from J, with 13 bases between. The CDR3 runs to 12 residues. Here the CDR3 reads CASSSSDRRQYF. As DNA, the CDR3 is TGTGCCAGCAGTTCCTCTGACAGGCGGCAGTACTTC.

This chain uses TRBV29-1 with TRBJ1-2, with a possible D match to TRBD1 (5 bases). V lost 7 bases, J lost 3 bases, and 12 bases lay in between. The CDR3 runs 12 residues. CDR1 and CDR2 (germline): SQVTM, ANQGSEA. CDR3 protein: CSAGWGDYGYTF. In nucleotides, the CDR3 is TGCAGCGCCGGGTGGGGGGACTATGGCTACACCTTC.

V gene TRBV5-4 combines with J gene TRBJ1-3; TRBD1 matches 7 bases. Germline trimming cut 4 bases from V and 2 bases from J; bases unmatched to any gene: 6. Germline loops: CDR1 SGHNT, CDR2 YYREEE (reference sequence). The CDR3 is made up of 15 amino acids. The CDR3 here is CASSPGQEAGNTIYF. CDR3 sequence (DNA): TGTGCCAGCAGCCCCGGACAGGAAGCTGGAAACACCATATATTTT.

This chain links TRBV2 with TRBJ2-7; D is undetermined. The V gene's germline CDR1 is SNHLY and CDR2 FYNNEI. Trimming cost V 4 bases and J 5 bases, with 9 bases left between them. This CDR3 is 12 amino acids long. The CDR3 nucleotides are TGTGCCAGCAGTGCTGTGGGCCACGAGCAGTACTTC. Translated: CASSAVGHEQYF.

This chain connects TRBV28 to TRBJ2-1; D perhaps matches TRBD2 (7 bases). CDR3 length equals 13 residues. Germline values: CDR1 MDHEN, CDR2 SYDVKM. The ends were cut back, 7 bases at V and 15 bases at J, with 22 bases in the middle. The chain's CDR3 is CASTTGGLLRRFF. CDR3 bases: TGTGCCAGCACCACCGGGGGGCTCCTCAGGAGGTTCTTC.

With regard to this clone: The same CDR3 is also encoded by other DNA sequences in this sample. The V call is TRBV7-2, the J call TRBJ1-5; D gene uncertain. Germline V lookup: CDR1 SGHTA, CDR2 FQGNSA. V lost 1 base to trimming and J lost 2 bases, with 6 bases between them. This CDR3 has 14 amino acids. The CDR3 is CASSLDRGNQPQHF. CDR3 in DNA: TGTGCCAGCAGCTTAGATCGGGGCAATCAGCCCCAGCATTTT.

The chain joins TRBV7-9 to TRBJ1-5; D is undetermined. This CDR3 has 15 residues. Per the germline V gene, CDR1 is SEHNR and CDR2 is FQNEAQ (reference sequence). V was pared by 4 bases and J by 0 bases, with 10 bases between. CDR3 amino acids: CASSSPGYSNQPQHF. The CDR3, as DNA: TGTGCCAGCAGCTCTCCAGGCTATAGCAATCAGCCCCAGCATTTT.

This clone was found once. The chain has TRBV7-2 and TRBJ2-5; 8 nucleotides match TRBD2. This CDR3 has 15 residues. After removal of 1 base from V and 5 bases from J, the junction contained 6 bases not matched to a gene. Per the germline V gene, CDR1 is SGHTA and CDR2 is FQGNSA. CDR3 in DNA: TGTGCCAGCAGCTTAGATCGGGGGGGCGCCGAGACCCAGTACTTC. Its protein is CASSLDRGGAETQYF. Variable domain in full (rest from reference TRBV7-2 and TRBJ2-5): GAGVSQSPSNKVTEKGKDVELRCDPISGHTALYWYRQSLGQGLEFLIYFQGNSAPDKSGLPSDRFSAERTGGSVSTLTIQRTQQEDSAVYLCASSLDRGGAETQYFGPGTRLLVL.

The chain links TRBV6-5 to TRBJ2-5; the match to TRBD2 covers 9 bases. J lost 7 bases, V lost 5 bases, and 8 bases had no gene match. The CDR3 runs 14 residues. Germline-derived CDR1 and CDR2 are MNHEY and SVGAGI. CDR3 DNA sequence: TGTGCCAGCAGTCGACAGCGGGAGGTGGGGACCCAGTACTTC. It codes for CASSRQREVGTQYF.

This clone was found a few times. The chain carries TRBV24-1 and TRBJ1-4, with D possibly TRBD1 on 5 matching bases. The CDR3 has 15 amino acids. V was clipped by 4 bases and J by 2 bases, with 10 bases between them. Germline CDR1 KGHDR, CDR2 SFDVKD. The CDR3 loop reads CATSDRGGTNEKLFF. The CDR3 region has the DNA TGTGCCACCAGTGACCGGGGGGGGACTAATGAAAAACTGTTTTTT.

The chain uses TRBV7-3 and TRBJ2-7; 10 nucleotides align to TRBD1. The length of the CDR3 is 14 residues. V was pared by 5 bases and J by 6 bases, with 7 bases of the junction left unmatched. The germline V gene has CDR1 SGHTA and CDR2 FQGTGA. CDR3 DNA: TGTGCCAGCAGCCTCGACAGGGGGCGATCCGAGCAGTACTTC. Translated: CASSLDRGRSEQYF.

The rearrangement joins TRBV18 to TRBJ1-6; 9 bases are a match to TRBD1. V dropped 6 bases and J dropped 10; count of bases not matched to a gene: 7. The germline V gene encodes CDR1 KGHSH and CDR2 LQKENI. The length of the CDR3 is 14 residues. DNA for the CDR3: TGTGCCAGCTCGGTGGGACAGGGTGGCTCACCCCTCCACTTT. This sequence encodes CASSVGQGGSPLHF.

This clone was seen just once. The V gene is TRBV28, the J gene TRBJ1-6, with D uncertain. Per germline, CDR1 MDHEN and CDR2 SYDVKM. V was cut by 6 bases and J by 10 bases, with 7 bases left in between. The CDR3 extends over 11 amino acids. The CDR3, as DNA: TGTGCCAGCAGGCGGGAGTCACCCCTCCACTTT. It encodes CASRRESPLHF.